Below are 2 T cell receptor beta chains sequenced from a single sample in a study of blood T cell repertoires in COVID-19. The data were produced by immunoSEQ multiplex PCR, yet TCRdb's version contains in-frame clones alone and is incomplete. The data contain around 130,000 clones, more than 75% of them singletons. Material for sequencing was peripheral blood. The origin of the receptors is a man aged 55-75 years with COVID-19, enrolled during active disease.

The CDR3 DNA follows: TGTGCCAGCAGTTTACACGGTCCCTACGAGCAGTACTTC. Translation: CASSLHGPYEQYF. The chain has TRBV12-3 or TRBV12-4 and TRBJ2-7; no clear D. V was shortened by 2 bases and J by 2 bases, with 7 bases between the two germline ends. The CDR3 totals 13 residues.

The DNA for the CDR3 is TGTGCCAGCACCGGTAGCAGGAACACCGGGGAGCTGTTTTTT. Protein: CASTGSRNTGELFF. V usage is TRBV2 and J usage is TRBJ2-2; no definite D call. The CDR3 covers 14 residues. The germline gives CDR1 SNHLY, CDR2 FYNNEI. The V and J ends lost 7 bases and 1 base respectively, with 10 bases between them.